What follows are 19 T cell receptor beta chains derived from one specimen sequenced in a study of T cells after yellow fever vaccination. TCRdb itself ran the 5' RACE reads through MiXCR, one entry per CDR3 protein. This table holds about 150,000 distinct CDR3 sequences, approximately 6.2% found once. Sample: CD4+ T cells sorted from PBMCs, taken on the day of the first yellow fever vaccination. The source of these receptors is a man aged 18 to 30 who received the YFV17D yellow fever vaccine.

The gene calls are TRBV4-3 and TRBJ2-1, with 13 bases that match TRBD2. The CDR3 is made up of 16 amino acids. CDR1 and CDR2 from the germline V gene are LGHNA and YSLEER. The V gene end was trimmed by 1 base and the J gene end by 4 bases; junction bases not matched to a gene: 1. Written as DNA, the CDR3 is TGCGCCAGCAGCCAAGGGGGACTAGCGGGGTACAATGAGCAGTTCTTC. Amino acid sequence: CASSQGGLAGYNEQFF.

This clonotype was found many times. This rearrangement joins TRBV6-6 to TRBJ2-7; D is uncertain. The V and J ends lost 6 bases and 1 base respectively, with 7 bases between them. The CDR3 sequence is 12 residues long. The germline gives CDR1 MNHNY, CDR2 SVGAGI (reference sequence). The CDR3 DNA reads TGTGCCAGCAGCCCCGGTTCCTACGAGCAGTACGTC. As protein: CASSPGSYEQYV.

This clonotype was observed many times. The chain combines TRBV7-9 with TRBJ2-2; D remains ambiguous. Germline V gives CDR1 SEHNR, CDR2 FQNEAQ (reference sequence). CDR3 length: 15 amino acids. Between the trimmed V and J ends, which lost 1 base and 2 bases, there was a span of 8 bases. The CDR3 DNA follows: TGTGCCAGCAGCTTAGTAACCCCCAACACCGGGGAGCTGTTTTTT. Translating it yields CASSLVTPNTGELFF.

This clonotype has more than one count but fewer than ten. As DNA, the CDR3 is TGCGCCAGCAGTCAACGTTTTGGTGGGGAAATCTACGAGCAGTACTTC. Protein: CASSQRFGGEIYEQYF. The chain is built from TRBV23-1 and TRBJ2-7, with D uncertain. TRBV23-1 is an ORF, with its function uncertain. Trimming shortened V by 2 bases and J by 3 bases, and 17 bases separated the two germline ends. This CDR3 region has 16 residues.

This clonotype showed up many times. The chain is built from TRBV5-8 and TRBJ1-1, with D hard to call. The germline gives CDR1 SGHTS, CDR2 YDEGEE. The CDR3 sequence is 13 residues long. V gave up 1 base and J gave up 4 bases, with 8 bases separating them. CDR3 protein: CASSLIPGTEAFF. The CDR3 DNA is TGTGCCAGCAGCTTGATCCCGGGCACTGAAGCTTTCTTT. The full variable domain, its missing parts supplied by reference TRBV5-8 and TRBJ1-1, is EAGVTQSPTHLIKTRGQQATLRCSPISGHTSVYWYQQALGLGLQFLLWYDEGEERNRGNFPPRFSGRQFPNYSSELNVNALELEDSALYLCASSLIPGTEAFFGQGTRLTVV.

This chain links TRBV6-1 with TRBJ1-4; a possible D gene is TRBD1 (6 bases). The ends were cut back, 6 bases at V and 6 bases at J, with 14 bases in the middle. Germline loops: CDR1 MNHNS, CDR2 SASEGT. This CDR3 spans 14 amino acids. Written as DNA, the CDR3 is TGTGCCAGCAGCCGGGGGCTTACTGATGAAAAACTGTTTTTT. Its translation: CASSRGLTDEKLFF.

This clonotype was seen at least ten times. The chain joins TRBV7-2 to TRBJ2-3, with D possibly TRBD1 on 5 matching bases. Germline CDR1 SGHTA, CDR2 FQGNSA. Trimming took 5 bases from V and 6 from J, leaving 12 bases between them. This CDR3 spans 13 amino acids. Here the CDR3 reads CASSVGPRDTQYF. The CDR3 DNA sequence: TGTGCCAGCAGCGTGGGGCCTCGGGATACGCAGTATTTT.

This clonotype was counted at least ten times. The genes are TRBV7-2 and TRBJ1-5, with a tentative D call TRBD1 (6 bases). V lost 1 base and J lost 2, with 9 bases in between. CDR3 length: 15 residues. CDR1 is SGHTA and CDR2 is FQGNSA in the germline V gene. The CDR3 reads CASSLGAGGNQPQHF. Written as DNA, the CDR3 is TGTGCCAGCAGCTTAGGGGCAGGGGGCAATCAGCCCCAGCATTTT.

In its sample, this clonotype was seen a few times. This rearrangement joins TRBV7-9 to TRBJ2-1; 9 bases are shared with TRBD1. This CDR3 is built from 16 residues. CDR1 and CDR2 (germline): SEHNR, FQNEAQ (reference sequence). V trimming: 5 bases; J trimming: 12 bases; junction bases outside the gene matches: 17. CDR3: CASSPRDRDLFGGQFF. For the CDR3, the DNA is TGTGCCAGCAGCCCCCGGGACAGGGACCTATTTGGGGGGCAGTTCTTC.

This clonotype was seen many times. This chain joins TRBV4-1 and TRBJ2-5; TRBD2 matches 8 bases. Germline V CDR1 and CDR2: MGHRA, YSYEKL. J gave up 0 bases and V 0 bases, and 12 bases lay outside the gene matches. This CDR3 comprises 19 residues. CDR3 loop: CASSQDWVSNSGNQETQYF. The DNA of the CDR3 is TGCGCCAGCAGCCAAGACTGGGTTAGTAATAGCGGGAACCAAGAGACCCAGTACTTC.

Many counts were recorded for this clonotype. The chain recombines TRBV6-5 with TRBJ2-7, with D possibly matching TRBD1 (7 bases). Trimming shortened V by 4 bases and J by 3 bases, and 19 bases separated the two germline ends. The CDR3 spans 16 residues. Germline CDR1 and CDR2: MNHEY and SVGAGI. In DNA form, the CDR3 reads TGTGCCAGCAGTTCGTCCCCGCGGAGGGACAGCTACGAGCAGTACTTC. This encodes CASSSSPRRDSYEQYF.

This clonotype has only a few counts. J is TRBJ1-2 and V is TRBV6-5, with no clear D. The germline CDR1 and CDR2 sequences are MNHEY and SVGAGI. The CDR3 contains 15 residues. V was shortened by 0 bases and J by 3 bases, with 11 bases between the two germline ends. CDR3 region: CASSYSTAGYYGYTF. In nucleotides, the CDR3 is TGTGCCAGCAGTTACTCAACAGCGGGCTACTATGGCTACACCTTC.

A few counts support this clonotype. The chain has TRBV5-6 and TRBJ1-2; D remains ambiguous. Germline loops: CDR1 SGHDT, CDR2 YYEEEE. V lost 0 bases to trimming and J lost 3 bases, with 9 bases between them. This CDR3 contains 14 residues. The CDR3 nucleotides are TGTGCCAGCAGCTTGGTGGGGTTAGACTATGGCTACACCTTC. Amino acid sequence: CASSLVGLDYGYTF.

Many counts were recorded for this clonotype. The CDR3, as DNA: TGCGCCAGCAGCTTGGAGCAGAAAGGAAACACCATATATTTT. Protein sequence: CASSLEQKGNTIYF. The J gene is TRBJ1-3, the V gene TRBV5-1; D remains unclear. Trimming left V 0 bases short and J 4 bases short, with 8 bases between. The CDR3 is 14 amino acids. Germline V gene sequence: CDR1 SGHRS, CDR2 YFSETQ.

This clonotype has only a few counts. The rearrangement uses TRBV6-2 or TRBV6-3 and TRBJ1-6, with unresolved D. The V end lost 0 bases, the J end lost 9 bases, and 12 bases lay between the germline ends. The germline CDR1 and CDR2 sequences are MNHEY and SVGEGT. CDR3 length: 15 amino acids. CDR3 sequence (DNA): TGTGCCAGCAGTTACTCGACGGTGGAGGGTTCACCCCTCCACTTT. It is translated as CASSYSTVEGSPLHF.

This clonotype has only a few counts. The rearrangement joins TRBV5-1 to TRBJ2-1; 8 bases match TRBD2. The trim removed 4 bases at V and 4 bases at J, leaving 10 bases unmatched. The CDR3 is made up of 16 amino acids. Looked up from germline, CDR1 is SGHRS and CDR2 is YFSETQ. Here the CDR3 DNA reads TGCGCCAGCAGCGGGGGAGGTAGCGGGGTTTACAATGAGCAGTTCTTC. Protein sequence: CASSGGGSGVYNEQFF.

This clonotype has a count of ten or more. The chain is built from TRBV6-5 and TRBJ2-1; TRBD2 agrees at 11 bases. From germline, CDR1 is MNHEY and CDR2 SVGAGI. This CDR3 region has 16 residues. The junction had 11 bases not matched to a gene; V was cut back by 6 bases and J by 7 bases. For the CDR3, the DNA is TGTGCCAGCAGCAAATCCCTTAGCGGGGGGGCGAATGAGCAGTTCTTC. Encoded protein: CASSKSLSGGANEQFF.

The rearrangement joins TRBV6-1 to TRBJ2-3; D is perhaps TRBD2 (6 bases). Germline CDR1 and CDR2: MNHNS and SASEGT. V gave up 6 bases and J gave up 5 bases, with 21 bases separating them. The CDR3 is made up of 16 amino acids. CDR3 DNA sequence: TGTGCCAGCAGACTACGGTCTGGCGGGGCAGGAGATACGCAGTATTTT. It is translated as CASRLRSGGAGDTQYF.

This clonotype was observed many times. This chain links TRBV12-3 or TRBV12-4 with TRBJ2-3, with D tentatively TRBD2 (6 bases). V lost 7 bases, J lost 0 bases, and 11 bases lay in between. This CDR3 contains 14 residues. CDR3 protein: CASIPGLSTDTQYF. CDR3 nucleotide sequence: TGTGCCAGCATACCGGGACTCAGCACAGATACGCAGTATTTT.